This T cell receptor beta chain was sequenced for a study of low-dose radiotherapy and immunotherapy resistance in tumors. Whole-study context: Patients were treated with intravenous nivolumab at 240 mg every two weeks and were also dosed with ipilimumab at 1 mg/kg every six weeks. Each patient took aspirin at a dose of 300 mg by mouth once daily over the course of four cycles, with dosing beginning on cycle 1 day 1.

This clonotype was counted at least ten times. A read error may account for a junction end that differs from germline. First-strand cDNA relied on TRAV- and TRBV-specific primers spanning alpha and beta chains. Amplification, which lasted approximately 20 PCR cycles, used a constant-region primer and V-primer adapter to amplify TCRs. TCRdb reprocessed the reads with MiXCR, giving one entry per CDR3 protein. The data hold approximately 91,000 distinct CDR3 sequences, with 20% to 25% observed a single time. Time point given: after trial treatment. As for treatment: LDRT plus nivolumab, ipilimumab, low-dose cyclophosphamide and aspirin (RACIN trial). Patients deemed eligible presented with advanced solid tumors lacking tumor-infiltrating lymphocytes. The CDR3 is 14 residues long.

The rearrangement joins TRBV5-3 to TRBJ2-5, with D possibly being TRBD1 (5 bases). TRBV5-3 is an ORF for which the function is uncertain. This TCR derives from a female donor with ovarian cancer. The source was PBMCs, collected after low-dose radiotherapy plus immunotherapy. The CDR3 loop reads CASSLKGPGETQYF. As DNA, the CDR3 is TGTGCCAGCAGCTTGAAGGGGCCGGGAGAGACCCAGTACTTC.